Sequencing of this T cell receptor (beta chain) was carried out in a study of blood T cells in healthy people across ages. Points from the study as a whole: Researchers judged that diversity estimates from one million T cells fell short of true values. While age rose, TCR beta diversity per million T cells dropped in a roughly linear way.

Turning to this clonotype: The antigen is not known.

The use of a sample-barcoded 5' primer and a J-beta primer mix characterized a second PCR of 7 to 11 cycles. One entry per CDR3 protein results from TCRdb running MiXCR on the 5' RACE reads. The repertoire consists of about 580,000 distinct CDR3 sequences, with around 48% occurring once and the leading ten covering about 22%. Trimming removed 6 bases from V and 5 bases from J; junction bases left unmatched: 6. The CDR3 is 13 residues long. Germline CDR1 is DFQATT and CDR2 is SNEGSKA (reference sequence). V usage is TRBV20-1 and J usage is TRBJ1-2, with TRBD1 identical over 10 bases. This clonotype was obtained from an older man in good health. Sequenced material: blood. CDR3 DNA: TGCAGTGCCCAAAGACAGGGGGCTTATGGCTACACCTTC. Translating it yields CSAQRQGAYGYTF.